The clone carrying this T cell receptor (beta chain) was counted many times. Its antigen is still unknown. The germline CDR1 and CDR2 sequences are SGHRS and YFSETQ. The CDR3 has 14 residues. The ends were cut back, 7 bases at V and 2 bases at J, with 13 bases in the middle. TCRdb reprocessed the 5' RACE reads via MiXCR and lists one record per CDR3 protein. Found here are approximately 340,000 distinct CDR3 sequences, 10% to 15% of them singletons; the top ten hold roughly 23%. These data belong to a study of T-cell memory formation after mild COVID-19. Findings and limits, study-wide: Specificity for SARS-CoV-2 was not confirmed among the second-wave clones peaking on day 37. Day 15 to 85 contracting clones showed balanced CD4/CD8; later expanders leaned CD4+.

Material for sequencing was PBMCs or a T cell subset sorted from them (not recorded which). V gene TRBV5-1 combines with J gene TRBJ2-1; unclear D gene. The source is a man between 18 and 35 years old who had mild COVID-19 (a few samples of this study predate the infection). Cell type and time point are not known. CDR3 DNA sequence: TGCGCCAGCCCCGTTCACAGAACCTACAATGAGCAGTTCTTC. Translating it yields CASPVHRTYNEQFF.